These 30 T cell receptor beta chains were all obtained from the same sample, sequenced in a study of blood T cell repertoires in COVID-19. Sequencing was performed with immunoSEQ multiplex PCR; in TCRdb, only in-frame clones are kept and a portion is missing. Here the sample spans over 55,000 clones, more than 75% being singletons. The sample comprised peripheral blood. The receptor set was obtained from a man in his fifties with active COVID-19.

The CDR3 protein is CASSPTQYGAGDYGYTF. The CDR3 DNA sequence: TGTGCCAGCTCACCAACGCAGTATGGGGCGGGGGACTATGGCTACACCTTC. This chain joins TRBV18 and TRBJ1-2, with D tentatively TRBD1 (5 bases). This CDR3 has 17 residues. The V end lost 2 bases, the J end lost 3 bases, and 19 bases lay between the germline ends. Germline V gene data show CDR1 as KGHSH and CDR2 as LQKENI. Full variable domain (rest looked up from reference TRBV18 and TRBJ1-2): NAGVMQNPRHLVRRRGQEARLRCSPMKGHSHVYWYRQLPEEGLKFMVYLQKENIIDESGMPKERFSAEFPKEGPSILRIQQVVRGDSAAYFCASSPTQYGAGDYGYTFGSGTRLTVV.

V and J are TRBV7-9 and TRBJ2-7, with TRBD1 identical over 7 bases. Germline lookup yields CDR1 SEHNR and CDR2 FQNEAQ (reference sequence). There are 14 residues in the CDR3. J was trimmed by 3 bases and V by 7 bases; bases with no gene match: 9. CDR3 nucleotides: TGTGCCAGCATTACCGGGACAGCTAACTACGAGCAGTACTTC. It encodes CASITGTANYEQYF. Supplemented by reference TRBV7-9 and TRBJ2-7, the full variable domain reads DTGVSQNPRHKITKRGQNVTFRCDPISEHNRLYWYRQTLGQGPEFLTYFQNEAQLEKSRLLSDRFSAERPKGSFSTLEIQRTEQGDSAMYLCASITGTANYEQYFGPGTRLTVT.

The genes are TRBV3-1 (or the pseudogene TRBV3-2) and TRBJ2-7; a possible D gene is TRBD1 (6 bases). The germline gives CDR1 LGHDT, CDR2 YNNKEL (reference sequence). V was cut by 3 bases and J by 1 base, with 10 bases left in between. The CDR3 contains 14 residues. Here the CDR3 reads CASSQAQGSYEQYF. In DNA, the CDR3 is TGTGCCAGCAGCCAGGCGCAGGGGTCCTACGAGCAGTACTTC.

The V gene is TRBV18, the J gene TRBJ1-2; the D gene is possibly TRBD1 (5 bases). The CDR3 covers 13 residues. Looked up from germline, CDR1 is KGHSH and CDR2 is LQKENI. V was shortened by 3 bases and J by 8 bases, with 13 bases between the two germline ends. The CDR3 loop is CASSPSERGGYTF. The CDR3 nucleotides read TGTGCCAGCTCACCCTCCGAACGGGGGGGCTACACCTTC.

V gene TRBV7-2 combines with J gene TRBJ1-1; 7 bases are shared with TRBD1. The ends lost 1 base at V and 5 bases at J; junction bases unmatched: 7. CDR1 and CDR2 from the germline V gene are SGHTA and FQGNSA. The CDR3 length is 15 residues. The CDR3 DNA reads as TGTGCCAGCAGCTTAGGACCCACACAGGGGACTGAAGCTTTCTTT. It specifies CASSLGPTQGTEAFF.

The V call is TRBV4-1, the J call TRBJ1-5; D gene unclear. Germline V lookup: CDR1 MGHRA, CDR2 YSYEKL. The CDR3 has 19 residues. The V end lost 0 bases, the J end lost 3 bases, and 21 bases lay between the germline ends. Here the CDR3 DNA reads TGCGCCAGCAGCCAAGAAGTTCTTTCCCCCACGGGTTTCAATCAGCCCCAGCATTTT. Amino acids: CASSQEVLSPTGFNQPQHF.

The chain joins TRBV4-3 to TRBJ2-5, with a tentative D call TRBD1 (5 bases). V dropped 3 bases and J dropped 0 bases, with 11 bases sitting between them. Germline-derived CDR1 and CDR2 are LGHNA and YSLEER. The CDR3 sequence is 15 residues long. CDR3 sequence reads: CASSQSQGYQETQYF. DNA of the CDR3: TGCGCCAGCAGCCAGTCCCAGGGTTACCAAGAGACCCAGTACTTC.

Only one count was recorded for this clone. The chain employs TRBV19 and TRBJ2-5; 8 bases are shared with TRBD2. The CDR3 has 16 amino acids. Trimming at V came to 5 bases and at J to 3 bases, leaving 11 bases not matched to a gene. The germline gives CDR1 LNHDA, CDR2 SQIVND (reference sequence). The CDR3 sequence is CASSFGLARGEETQYF. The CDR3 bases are TGTGCCAGTAGTTTTGGACTAGCAAGGGGCGAAGAGACCCAGTACTTC. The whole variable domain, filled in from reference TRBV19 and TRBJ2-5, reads DGGITQSPKYLFRKEGQNVTLSCEQNLNHDAMYWYRQDPGQGLRLIYYSQIVNDFQKGDIAEGYSVSREKKESFPLTVTSAQKNPTAFYLCASSFGLARGEETQYFGPGTRLLVL.

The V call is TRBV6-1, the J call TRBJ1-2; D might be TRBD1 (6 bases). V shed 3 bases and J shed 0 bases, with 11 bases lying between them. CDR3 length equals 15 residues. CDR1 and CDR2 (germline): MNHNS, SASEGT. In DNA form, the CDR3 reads TGTGCCAGCAGTGATATACAGGGAGCTAACTATGGCTACACCTTC. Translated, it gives CASSDIQGANYGYTF.

This CDR3 is CASSYGGVGTEAFF. The CDR3 region has the DNA TGTGCCAGCAGTTATGGGGGGGTCGGGACTGAAGCTTTCTTT. The rearrangement uses TRBV6-5 and TRBJ1-1; D may be TRBD1 (5 bases). Germline loops: CDR1 MNHEY, CDR2 SVGAGI. The germline V and J ends were trimmed by 3 bases and 5 bases, with 13 bases remaining between them. The CDR3 runs to 14 residues.

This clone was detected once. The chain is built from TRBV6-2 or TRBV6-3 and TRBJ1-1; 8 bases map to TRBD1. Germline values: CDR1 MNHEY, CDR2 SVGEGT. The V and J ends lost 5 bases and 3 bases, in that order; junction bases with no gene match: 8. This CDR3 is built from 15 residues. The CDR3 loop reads CASSLPRGRDTEAFF. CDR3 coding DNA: TGTGCCAGCAGTCTCCCCAGGGGGCGCGACACTGAAGCTTTCTTT.

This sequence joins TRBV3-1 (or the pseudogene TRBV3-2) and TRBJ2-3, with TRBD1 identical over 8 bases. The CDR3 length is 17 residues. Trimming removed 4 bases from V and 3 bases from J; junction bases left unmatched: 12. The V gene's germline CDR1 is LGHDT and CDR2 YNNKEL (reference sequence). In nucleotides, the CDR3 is TGTGCCAGCAGCCCCGGATCGACAGGGGCCGGTACAGATACGCAGTATTTT. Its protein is CASSPGSTGAGTDTQYF.

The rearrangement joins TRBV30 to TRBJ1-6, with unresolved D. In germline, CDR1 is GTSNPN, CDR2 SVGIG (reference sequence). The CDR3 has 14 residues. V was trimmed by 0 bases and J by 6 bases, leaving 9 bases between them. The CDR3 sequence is CAWSVQSLNSPLHF. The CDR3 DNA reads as TGTGCCTGGAGTGTACAATCCCTTAATTCACCCCTCCACTTT.

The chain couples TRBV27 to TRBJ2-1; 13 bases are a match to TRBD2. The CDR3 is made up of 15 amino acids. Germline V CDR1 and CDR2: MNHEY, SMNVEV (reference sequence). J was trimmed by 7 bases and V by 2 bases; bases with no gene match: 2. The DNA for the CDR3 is TGTGCCAGCAGTTTAGGGACTAGCGGGATAAATGAGCAGTTCTTC. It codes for CASSLGTSGINEQFF.

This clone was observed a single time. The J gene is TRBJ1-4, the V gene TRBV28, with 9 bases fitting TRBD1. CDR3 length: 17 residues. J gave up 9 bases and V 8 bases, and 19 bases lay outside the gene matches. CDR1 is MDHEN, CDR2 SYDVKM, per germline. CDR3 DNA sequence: TGTGCCAGCTGTATTGGAACTCCGGGACAGGGAGATAAAAAACTGTTTTTT. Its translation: CASCIGTPGQGDKKLFF.

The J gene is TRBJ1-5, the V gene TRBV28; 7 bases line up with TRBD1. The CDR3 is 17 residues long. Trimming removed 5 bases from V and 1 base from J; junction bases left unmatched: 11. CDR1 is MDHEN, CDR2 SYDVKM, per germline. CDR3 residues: CASSRTHRDSSNQPQHF. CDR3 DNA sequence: TGTGCCAGCAGTAGGACCCACCGGGACAGCAGCAATCAGCCCCAGCATTTT. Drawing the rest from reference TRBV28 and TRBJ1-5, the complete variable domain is DVKVTQSSRYLVKRTGEKVFLECVQDMDHENMFWYRQDPGLGLRLIYFSYDVKMKEKGDIPEGYSVSREKKERFSLILESASTNQTSMYLCASSRTHRDSSNQPQHFGDGTRLSIL.

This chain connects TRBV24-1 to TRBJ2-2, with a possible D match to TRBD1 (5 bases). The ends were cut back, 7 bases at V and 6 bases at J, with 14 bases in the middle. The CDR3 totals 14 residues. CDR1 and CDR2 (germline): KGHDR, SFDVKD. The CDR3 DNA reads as TGTGCCACCAGCCCCGGACAAGGCGCCGGGGAGCTGTTTTTT. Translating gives CATSPGQGAGELFF.

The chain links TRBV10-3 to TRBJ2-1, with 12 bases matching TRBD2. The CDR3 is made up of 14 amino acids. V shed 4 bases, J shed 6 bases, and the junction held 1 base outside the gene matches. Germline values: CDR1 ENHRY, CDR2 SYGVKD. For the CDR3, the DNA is TGTGCCATCAGTGGGACTAGCGGGGTCAATGAGCAGTTCTTC. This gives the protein CAISGTSGVNEQFF.

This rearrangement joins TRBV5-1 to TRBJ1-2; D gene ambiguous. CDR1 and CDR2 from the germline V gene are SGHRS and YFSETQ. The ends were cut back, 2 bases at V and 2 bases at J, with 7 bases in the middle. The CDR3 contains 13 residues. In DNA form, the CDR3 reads TGCGCCAGCAGCTTCAATCAGAACTATGGCTACACCTTC. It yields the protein CASSFNQNYGYTF.

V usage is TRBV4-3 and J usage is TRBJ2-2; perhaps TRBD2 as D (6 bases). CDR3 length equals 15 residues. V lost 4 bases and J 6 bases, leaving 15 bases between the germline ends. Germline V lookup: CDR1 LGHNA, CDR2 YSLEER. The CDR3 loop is CASSRTMGGAGELFF. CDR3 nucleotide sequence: TGCGCCAGCAGCCGGACCATGGGGGGAGCCGGGGAGCTGTTTTTT.

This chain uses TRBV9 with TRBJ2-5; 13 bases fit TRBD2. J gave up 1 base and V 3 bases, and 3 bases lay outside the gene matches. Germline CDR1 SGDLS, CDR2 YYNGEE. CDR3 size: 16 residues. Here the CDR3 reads CASSGRLAGGQETQYF. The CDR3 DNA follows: TGTGCCAGCAGCGGCCGACTAGCGGGGGGCCAAGAGACCCAGTACTTC.

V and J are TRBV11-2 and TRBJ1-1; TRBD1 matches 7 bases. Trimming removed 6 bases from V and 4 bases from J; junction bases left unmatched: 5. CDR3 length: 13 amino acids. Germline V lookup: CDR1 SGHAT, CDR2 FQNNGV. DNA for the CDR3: TGTGCCAGCAGGAGGGGGCAGGCCACTGAAGCTTTCTTT. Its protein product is CASRRGQATEAFF.

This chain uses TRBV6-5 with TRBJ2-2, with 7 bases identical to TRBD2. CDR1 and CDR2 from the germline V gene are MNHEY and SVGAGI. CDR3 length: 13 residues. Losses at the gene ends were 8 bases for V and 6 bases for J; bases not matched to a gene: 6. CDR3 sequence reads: CASRVGGSGELFF. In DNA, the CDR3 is TGTGCCAGCCGGGTGGGAGGGTCCGGGGAGCTGTTTTTT.

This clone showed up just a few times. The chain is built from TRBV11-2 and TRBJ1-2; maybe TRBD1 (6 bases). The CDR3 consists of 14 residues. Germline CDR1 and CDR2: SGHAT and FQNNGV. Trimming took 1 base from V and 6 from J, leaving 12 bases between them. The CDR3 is CASSLVGGANGYTF. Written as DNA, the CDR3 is TGTGCCAGCAGCTTAGTGGGGGGGGCGAATGGCTACACCTTC.

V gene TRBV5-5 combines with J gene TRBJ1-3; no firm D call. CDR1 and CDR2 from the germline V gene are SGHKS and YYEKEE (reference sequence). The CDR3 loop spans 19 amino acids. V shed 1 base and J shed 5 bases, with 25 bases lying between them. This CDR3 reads CASSLIPLSSLIPRNTIYF. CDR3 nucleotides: TGTGCCAGCAGCTTGATTCCTCTGTCGAGTCTCATCCCCAGAAACACCATATATTTT.

DNA for the CDR3: TGTGCCAGCACCCTGGGGACAGATGGCTACACCTTC. Its translation: CASTLGTDGYTF. The chain employs TRBV28 and TRBJ1-2; 7 bases align to TRBD1. Germline loops: CDR1 MDHEN, CDR2 SYDVKM. Germline trimming cut 7 bases from V and 6 bases from J; bases unmatched to any gene: 5. This CDR3 has 12 amino acids.

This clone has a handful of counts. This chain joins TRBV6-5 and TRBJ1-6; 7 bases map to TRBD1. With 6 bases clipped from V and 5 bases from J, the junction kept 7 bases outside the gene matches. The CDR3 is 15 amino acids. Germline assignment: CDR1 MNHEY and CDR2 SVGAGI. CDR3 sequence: CASRRQGQDNSPLHF. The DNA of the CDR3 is TGTGCCAGCAGACGACAGGGCCAGGATAATTCACCCCTCCACTTT.

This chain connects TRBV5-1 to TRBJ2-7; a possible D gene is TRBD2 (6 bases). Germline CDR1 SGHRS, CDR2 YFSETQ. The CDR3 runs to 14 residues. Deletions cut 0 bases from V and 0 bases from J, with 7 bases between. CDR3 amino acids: CASSLGDSSYEQYF. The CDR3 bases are TGCGCCAGCAGCTTGGGGGACTCCTCCTACGAGCAGTACTTC.

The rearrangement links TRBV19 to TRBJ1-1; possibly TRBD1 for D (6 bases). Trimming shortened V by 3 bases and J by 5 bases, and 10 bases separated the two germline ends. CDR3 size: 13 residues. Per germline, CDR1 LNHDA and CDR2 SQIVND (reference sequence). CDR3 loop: CASSIAGVTEAFF. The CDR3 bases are TGTGCCAGTAGTATTGCAGGGGTTACTGAAGCTTTCTTT.

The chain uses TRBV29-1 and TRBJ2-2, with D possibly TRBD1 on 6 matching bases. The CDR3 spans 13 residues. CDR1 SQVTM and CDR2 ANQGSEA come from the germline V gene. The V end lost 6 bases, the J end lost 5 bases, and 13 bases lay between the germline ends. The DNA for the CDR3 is TGCAGCGTCGGCCTAGGGGGAACCGGGGAGCTGTTTTTT. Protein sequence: CSVGLGGTGELFF.